These T cell receptor beta chains were read from a single sample in a study of blood T cell repertoires in COVID-19. Profiled with immunoSEQ multiplex PCR; TCRdb holds only in-frame clones, not every one. The sample has roughly 290,000 clones, approximately 88% seen once. Sequencing used PBMCs or T cells enriched from blood (not recorded which). The receptors derive from a woman between 40 and 55 years old who had recovered from COVID-19. Both conserved end residues are part of each CDR3. Each record gives: clone size, J gene, V gene, D gene, CDR3 protein, CDR3 DNA. The D gene is left open where the match is weak. Clone size is given for some rows only: seen once, a few or many times, or a class if the clone is expanded.

clone size: once
J gene: TRBJ2-1
V gene: TRBV6-5
D gene: TRBD2
CDR3 protein: CASTFGTSAYNEQFF
CDR3 DNA: TGTGCCAGCACCTTCGGGACTAGCGCCTACAATGAGCAGTTCTTC

clone size: NA
J gene: TRBJ2-3
V gene: TRBV18
D gene: TRBD2
CDR3 protein: CASSPLAGADTQYF
CDR3 DNA: TGTGCCAGCTCACCACTCGCGGGAGCGGATACGCAGTATTTT

clone size: NA
J gene: TRBJ2-7
V gene: TRBV4-1
D gene: TRBD2
CDR3 protein: CASSQDAGGPYEQYF
CDR3 DNA: TGCGCCAGCAGCCAAGATGCGGGAGGGCCCTACGAGCAGTACTTC

clone size: NA
J gene: TRBJ2-7
V gene: TRBV7-2
D gene: NA
CDR3 protein: CASSPRSGTTYEQYF
CDR3 DNA: TGTGCCAGCAGCCCACGTAGCGGTACTACCTACGAGCAGTACTTC

clone size: once
J gene: TRBJ1-5
V gene: TRBV24-1
D gene: TRBD1
CDR3 protein: CATSDGTGDQPQHF
CDR3 DNA: TGTGCCACCAGTGATGGGACAGGGGATCAGCCCCAGCATTTT

clone size: NA
J gene: TRBJ2-1
V gene: TRBV7-6
D gene: TRBD1
CDR3 protein: CASSSGTGVYNEQFF
CDR3 DNA: TGTGCCAGCAGCTCCGGGACAGGGGTTTACAATGAGCAGTTCTTC

clone size: NA
J gene: TRBJ2-1
V gene: TRBV7-3
D gene: TRBD1
CDR3 protein: CASSLDGTGVYNEQFF
CDR3 DNA: TGTGCCAGCAGCTTAGATGGGACAGGGGTTTACAATGAGCAGTTCTTC

clone size: once
J gene: TRBJ2-1
V gene: TRBV6-5
D gene: TRBD2
CDR3 protein: CASNAGTSGSPEQFF
CDR3 DNA: TGTGCCAGCAACGCCGGGACTAGCGGGAGTCCTGAGCAGTTCTTC

clone size: NA
J gene: TRBJ1-2
V gene: TRBV7-9
D gene: TRBD1
CDR3 protein: CASSLGTGGIYGYTF
CDR3 DNA: TGTGCCAGCAGCTTAGGAACAGGGGGAATCTATGGCTACACCTTC

clone size: once
J gene: TRBJ1-1
V gene: TRBV7-3
D gene: TRBD1
CDR3 protein: CASSNRGTEAFF
CDR3 DNA: TGTGCCAGCAGCAACAGGGGCACTGAAGCTTTCTTT

clone size: NA
J gene: TRBJ2-3
V gene: TRBV28
D gene: NA
CDR3 protein: CASSLPRGSPGDTQYF
CDR3 DNA: TGTGCCAGCAGTTTACCACGGGGATCCCCTGGAGATACGCAGTATTTT

clone size: NA
J gene: TRBJ1-3
V gene: TRBV3-1/TRBV3-2
D gene: TRBD1
CDR3 protein: CASSQRDRASGNTIYF
CDR3 DNA: TGTGCCAGCAGCCAAAGGGACAGGGCTTCTGGAAACACCATATATTTT

clone size: NA
J gene: TRBJ2-7
V gene: TRBV28
D gene: TRBD2
CDR3 protein: CASSLRGGGYEQYF
CDR3 DNA: TGTGCCAGCAGTTTAAGGGGCGGGGGATACGAGCAGTACTTC

clone size: NA
J gene: TRBJ2-7
V gene: TRBV28
D gene: NA
CDR3 protein: CASTKTVGGIPYEQYF
CDR3 DNA: TGTGCCAGCACCAAAACCGTGGGGGGAATTCCCTACGAGCAGTACTTC

clone size: NA
J gene: TRBJ1-6
V gene: TRBV7-2
D gene: NA
CDR3 protein: CASSPEADSPLHF
CDR3 DNA: TGTGCCAGCAGTCCGGAGGCGGATTCACCCCTCCACTTT

clone size: NA
J gene: TRBJ2-5
V gene: TRBV2
D gene: TRBD2
CDR3 protein: CASSGQASGSLETQYF
CDR3 DNA: TGTGCCAGCAGTGGTCAGGCTAGCGGGAGCTTAGAGACCCAGTACTTC

clone size: few
J gene: TRBJ2-2
V gene: TRBV11-3
D gene: NA
CDR3 protein: CASSLEEGWDTGELFF
CDR3 DNA: TGTGCCAGCAGCTTAGAGGAGGGCTGGGACACCGGGGAGCTGTTTTTT

clone size: NA
J gene: TRBJ2-2
V gene: TRBV7-2
D gene: NA
CDR3 protein: CAASRVSGELFF
CDR3 DNA: TGTGCCGCCTCCAGGGTATCCGGGGAGCTGTTTTTT

clone size: NA
J gene: TRBJ2-3
V gene: TRBV4-2
D gene: NA
CDR3 protein: CASSQSPLDTQYF
CDR3 DNA: TGTGCCAGCAGCCAATCCCCATTAGATACGCAGTATTTT

clone size: NA
J gene: TRBJ2-7
V gene: TRBV4-3
D gene: TRBD2
CDR3 protein: CASSQDLAGGISEQYF
CDR3 DNA: TGCGCCAGCAGCCAAGATTTGGCGGGAGGTATCTCCGAGCAGTACTTC

clone size: NA
J gene: TRBJ2-4
V gene: TRBV11-2
D gene: TRBD2
CDR3 protein: CASSLAGAGVAKNIQYF
CDR3 DNA: TGTGCCAGCAGCTTAGCTGGGGCGGGGGTAGCCAAAAACATTCAGTACTTC

clone size: once
J gene: TRBJ2-2
V gene: TRBV24-1
D gene: TRBD2
CDR3 protein: CATSLLAGFNTGELFF
CDR3 DNA: TGTGCCACCAGTCTACTAGCGGGATTCAACACCGGGGAGCTGTTTTTT

clone size: NA
J gene: TRBJ1-3
V gene: TRBV30
D gene: NA
CDR3 protein: CAWTGGNTIYF
CDR3 DNA: TGTGCCTGGACAGGTGGAAACACCATATATTTT

clone size: NA
J gene: TRBJ2-7
V gene: TRBV29-1
D gene: TRBD1
CDR3 protein: CSVIPGQGRYEQYF
CDR3 DNA: TGCAGCGTGATTCCGGGACAGGGACGATACGAGCAGTACTTC

clone size: NA
J gene: TRBJ2-5
V gene: TRBV9
D gene: TRBD2
CDR3 protein: CASSAGGGETQYF
CDR3 DNA: TGTGCCAGCAGCGCGGGGGGAGGGGAGACCCAGTACTTC

clone size: NA
J gene: TRBJ1-2
V gene: TRBV7-9
D gene: TRBD1
CDR3 protein: CASRSKTGDGYTF
CDR3 DNA: TGTGCCAGCAGGTCTAAGACAGGGGACGGCTACACCTTC

clone size: NA
J gene: TRBJ1-1
V gene: TRBV27
D gene: TRBD1
CDR3 protein: CASTRRTGVTEAFF
CDR3 DNA: TGTGCCAGCACCCGCCGGACAGGGGTCACTGAAGCTTTCTTT

clone size: NA
J gene: TRBJ2-1
V gene: TRBV5-6
D gene: TRBD2
CDR3 protein: CASSLEGGAGGSSYNEQFF
CDR3 DNA: TGTGCCAGCAGCTTGGAGGGAGGAGCGGGAGGGAGCTCCTACAATGAGCAGTTCTTC

clone size: NA
J gene: TRBJ2-2
V gene: TRBV6-5
D gene: TRBD2
CDR3 protein: CASSYGLAGTGELFF
CDR3 DNA: TGTGCCAGCAGTTACGGGCTAGCGGGTACGGGGGAGCTGTTTTTT

clone size: NA
J gene: TRBJ2-1
V gene: TRBV27
D gene: TRBD2
CDR3 protein: CASRRSLSGSYNEQFF
CDR3 DNA: TGTGCCAGCAGGCGTAGTCTTAGCGGGAGCTACAATGAGCAGTTCTTC

clone size: NA
J gene: TRBJ1-3
V gene: TRBV11-2
D gene: NA
CDR3 protein: CASSPDSGNTIYF
CDR3 DNA: TGTGCCAGCAGCCCGGACAGTGGAAACACCATATATTTT

clone size: NA
J gene: TRBJ1-2
V gene: TRBV7-8
D gene: NA
CDR3 protein: CASSFGTAPNYGYTF
CDR3 DNA: TGTGCCAGCAGCTTCGGCACAGCACCCAACTATGGCTACACCTTC

clone size: NA
J gene: TRBJ2-5
V gene: TRBV6-5
D gene: TRBD1
CDR3 protein: CASNEPGGETQYF
CDR3 DNA: TGTGCCAGCAACGAACCAGGGGGAGAGACCCAGTACTTC

clone size: NA
J gene: TRBJ2-5
V gene: TRBV4-1
D gene: TRBD2
CDR3 protein: CASSPLGTGGPQETQYF
CDR3 DNA: TGCGCCAGCAGTCCACTCGGGACGGGAGGCCCTCAAGAGACCCAGTACTTC

clone size: NA
J gene: TRBJ2-1
V gene: TRBV4-3
D gene: TRBD2
CDR3 protein: CASSRITSGNYNEQFF
CDR3 DNA: TGCGCCAGCAGCCGGATAACTAGCGGGAACTACAATGAGCAGTTCTTC

clone size: NA
J gene: TRBJ2-3
V gene: TRBV28
D gene: TRBD2
CDR3 protein: CASSLAGEFTDTQYF
CDR3 DNA: TGTGCCAGCAGTTTAGCGGGAGAATTTACAGATACGCAGTATTTT

clone size: NA
J gene: TRBJ2-3
V gene: TRBV1
D gene: NA
CDR3 protein: CTSSRPRETTDTQYF
CDR3 DNA: TGCACCAGCAGCCGACCTCGGGAGACCACAGATACGCAGTATTTT

clone size: NA
J gene: TRBJ2-5
V gene: TRBV10-1
D gene: NA
CDR3 protein: CASSESSQETQYF
CDR3 DNA: TGCGCCAGCAGTGAGTCGAGTCAAGAGACCCAGTACTTC

clone size: NA
J gene: TRBJ1-5
V gene: TRBV5-8
D gene: TRBD1
CDR3 protein: CASSSDRASNQPQHF
CDR3 DNA: TGTGCCAGCAGCTCGGACAGGGCAAGCAATCAGCCCCAGCATTTT

clone size: NA
J gene: TRBJ2-5
V gene: TRBV7-2
D gene: TRBD1
CDR3 protein: CASSLVANRGAAQYF
CDR3 DNA: TGTGCCAGCAGCTTAGTCGCTAACAGGGGCGCGGCCCAGTACTTC